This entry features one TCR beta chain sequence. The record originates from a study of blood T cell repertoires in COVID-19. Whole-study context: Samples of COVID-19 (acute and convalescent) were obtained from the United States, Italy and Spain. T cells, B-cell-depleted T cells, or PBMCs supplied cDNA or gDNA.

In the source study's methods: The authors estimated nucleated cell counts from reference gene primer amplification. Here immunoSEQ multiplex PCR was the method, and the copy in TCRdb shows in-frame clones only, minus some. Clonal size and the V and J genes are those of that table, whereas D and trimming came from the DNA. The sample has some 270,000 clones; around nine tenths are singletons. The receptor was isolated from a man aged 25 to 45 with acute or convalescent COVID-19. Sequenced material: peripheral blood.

CDR3: CASSPRLENTIYF. The DNA for the CDR3 is TGTGCCAGCAGTCCGAGACTAGAGAACACCATATATTTT. V usage is TRBV6-6 and J usage is TRBJ1-3; D remains unclear. Per the germline V gene, CDR1 is MNHNY and CDR2 is SVGAGI (reference sequence). The CDR3 has 13 amino acids. Trimming left V 5 bases short and J 7 bases short, with 12 bases between.